This T cell receptor beta chain was captured by sequencing in a study of T cell changes during pregnancy in multiple sclerosis. This CDR3 region has 17 residues. V trimming: 6 bases; J trimming: 0 bases; junction bases outside the gene matches: 6. In germline, CDR1 is SGHTA, CDR2 FQGTGA. The assay was immunoSEQ multiplex PCR, and TCRdb's table has in-frame clones only and misses some. The sample includes 25,000 to 35,000 clones, approximately 87% of them seen just once. This chain joins TRBV7-3 and TRBJ2-5, with 14 bases matching TRBD2. The source of this sequence is a female donor with multiple sclerosis, enrolled in a pregnancy study. The sequences come from CD8+ T cells from peripheral blood mononuclear cells, collected after pregnancy. The CDR3 spells CASSPGLAGENQETQYF. CDR3 sequence (DNA): TGTGCCAGCAGTCCGGGACTAGCGGGGGAAAACCAAGAGACCCAGTACTTC.